These 28 T cell receptor beta chains were all obtained from the same sample, sequenced in a study of cytomegalovirus exposure and HLA in healthy donors. Primers: 60 Vbeta forward and 13 Jbeta reverse. TCRdb's copy holds only in-frame clones and misses some; the assay was immunoSEQ multiplex PCR. Among 75,000 to 100,000 clones, around 82% were seen once, and the ten largest hold around 3.6%. Sequenced input: PBMCs. The receptors originated from a man in his forties or fifties in good health and CMV-seronegative.

The rearrangement links TRBV20-1 to TRBJ2-2; no clear D. V lost 6 bases, J lost 6 bases, and 8 bases lay in between. The germline gives CDR1 DFQATT, CDR2 SNEGSKA (reference sequence). The CDR3 covers 11 residues. CDR3 nucleotides: TGCAGTGCCCAATTCCCCGGGGAGCTGTTTTTT. This codes for CSAQFPGELFF.

The chain uses TRBV6-1 and TRBJ1-3; TRBD1 aligns across 9 bases. CDR1 and CDR2 from the germline V gene are MNHNS and SASEGT. CDR3 length: 15 amino acids. The ends lost 3 bases at V and 2 bases at J; junction bases unmatched: 2. The CDR3 sequence: CASSDRTGAGNTIYF. The CDR3 DNA follows: TGTGCCAGCAGTGATCGGACAGGGGCTGGAAACACCATATATTTT.

The rearrangement uses TRBV5-4 and TRBJ1-2; 10 bases align to TRBD1. V lost 3 bases, J lost 8 bases, and 10 bases stayed unmatched. In germline, CDR1 is SGHNT, CDR2 YYREEE (reference sequence). The CDR3 totals 15 residues. The CDR3 bases are TGTGCCAGCAGCTCCTCCGGGACAGGGGTTACGGGCTACACCTTC. Protein: CASSSSGTGVTGYTF.

The chain uses TRBV2 and TRBJ2-7; D might be TRBD2 (6 bases). The V end lost 1 base, the J end lost 1 base, and 20 bases lay between the germline ends. CDR1 is SNHLY, CDR2 FYNNEI, per germline. The CDR3 extends over 18 amino acids. The CDR3 protein is CASSEETSLTWGSYEQYF. The DNA of the CDR3 is TGTGCCAGCAGTGAAGAAACTAGCCTGACGTGGGGTTCCTACGAGCAGTACTTC.

This chain connects TRBV21-1 to TRBJ2-5; the table gives TRBD1 as D, unverified against the DNA. TRBV21-1 is a listed pseudogene. CDR3 length: 14 residues. The CDR3 spells CASSMGQGQETQYF. The CDR3 bases are TGTGCCAGCAGCATGGGACAGGGCCAAGAGACCCAGTACTTC.

The gene calls are TRBV29-1 and TRBJ2-2; the match to TRBD2 covers 9 bases. This CDR3 comprises 14 residues. V lost 6 bases and J lost 1; bases outside the gene matches: 3. Germline-derived CDR1 and CDR2 are SQVTM and ANQGSEA. CDR3 in DNA: TGCAGCGTGGCGACTAGCGGGAACACCGGGGAGCTGTTTTTT. Protein product: CSVATSGNTGELFF.

J is TRBJ2-1 and V is TRBV6-7; 9 nucleotides match TRBD2. TRBV6-7 is an ORF, and what it does is uncertain. With V trimmed by 2 bases and J by 4 bases, 3 bases remained unmatched. This CDR3 spans 15 amino acids. The CDR3 coding sequence is TGTGCCAGCAGTTACCTAGCGGGGAATTACAATGAGCAGTTCTTC. It is translated as CASSYLAGNYNEQFF.

This chain joins TRBV9 and TRBJ2-1; 9 nucleotides align to TRBD2. Per germline, CDR1 SGDLS and CDR2 YYNGEE. The trim removed 4 bases at V and 5 bases at J, leaving 13 bases unmatched. This CDR3 spans 17 amino acids. CDR3 amino acids: CASSFSGGGGRNNEQFF. CDR3 bases: TGTGCCAGCAGCTTCTCGGGCGGGGGGGGGAGAAACAATGAGCAGTTCTTC.

This clone was seen a handful of times. V and J are TRBV5-1 and TRBJ2-3, with D possibly matching TRBD2 (5 bases). Trimming cost V 2 bases and J 6 bases, with 22 bases left between them. Germline V gene lookup returns CDR1 SGHRS and CDR2 YFSETQ. The CDR3 length is 17 residues. The CDR3 here is CASSLGSGAPSLDTQYF. The CDR3 DNA sequence: TGCGCCAGCAGCTTAGGAAGCGGCGCACCCTCCCTGGATACGCAGTATTTT.

Regarding this clone: At the DNA level, this CDR3 is encoded by other sequences in the same sample as well. This sequence joins TRBV5-1 and TRBJ1-5; 8 bases align to TRBD1. J gave up 2 bases and V 4 bases, and 5 bases lay outside the gene matches. CDR1 and CDR2 from the germline V gene are SGHRS and YFSETQ. The CDR3 consists of 15 residues. The CDR3 spells CASSTGTGRNQPQHF. The CDR3 nucleotides read TGCGCCAGCAGCACCGGGACAGGCCGCAATCAGCCCCAGCATTTT.

The sample holds a few counts of this clone. V and J are TRBV19 and TRBJ2-2; TRBD2 matches at 9 bases. Germline V CDR1 and CDR2: LNHDA, SQIVND (reference sequence). V lost 4 bases, J lost 6 bases, and 9 bases stayed unmatched. The CDR3 loop spans 16 amino acids. CDR3 DNA sequence: TGTGCCAGTAGTAGGCGCGGTAGCGGGAGCCCCGGGGAGCTGTTTTTT. Translating it yields CASSRRGSGSPGELFF.

The gene calls are TRBV5-4 and TRBJ2-3; maybe TRBD2 (5 bases). Germline loops: CDR1 SGHNT, CDR2 YYREEE (reference sequence). Between the trimmed V and J ends, which lost 5 bases and 0 bases, there was a span of 13 bases. The CDR3 extends over 15 amino acids. The CDR3 is CASRSGLASTDTQYF. The CDR3 DNA reads TGTGCCAGCAGATCAGGACTGGCTAGCACAGATACGCAGTATTTT.

The CDR3 spells CARGDKPKNIQYF. The CDR3 bases are TGCGCCAGGGGGGACAAACCCAAAAACATTCAGTACTTC. The gene calls are TRBV4-1 and TRBJ2-4; D is perhaps TRBD1 (6 bases). CDR1 is MGHRA and CDR2 is YSYEKL in the germline V gene. The ends were cut back, 9 bases at V and 2 bases at J, with 11 bases in the middle. The CDR3 runs to 13 residues.

This chain joins TRBV2 and TRBJ1-3; D ambiguous. V was cut by 5 bases and J by 0 bases, with 8 bases left in between. Germline CDR1 SNHLY, CDR2 FYNNEI. The CDR3 is 14 residues long. The CDR3 region has the DNA TGTGCCAGCAGTCTGGCATACTCTGGAAACACCATATATTTT. It is translated as CASSLAYSGNTIYF. Full variable domain (missing parts from reference TRBV2 and TRBJ1-3): EPEVTQTPSHQVTQMGQEVILRCVPISNHLYFYWYRQILGQKVEFLVSFYNNEISEKSEIFDDQFSVERPDGSNFTLKIRSTKLEDSAMYFCASSLAYSGNTIYFGEGSWLTVV.

The V and J genes are TRBV19 and TRBJ2-2, with TRBD1 identical over 7 bases. Germline-derived CDR1 and CDR2 are LNHDA and SQIVND (reference sequence). CDR3 length: 15 residues. The V gene end was trimmed by 6 bases and the J gene end by 0 bases; junction bases not matched to a gene: 4. As DNA, the CDR3 is TGTGCCAGTAGGGGACAGATCGCGAACACCGGGGAGCTGTTTTTT. It is translated as CASRGQIANTGELFF.

The chain combines TRBV2 with TRBJ2-5, with D perhaps TRBD2 (5 bases). This CDR3 has 12 residues. Germline CDR1 and CDR2: SNHLY and FYNNEI. Trimming pared 6 bases from V and 12 bases from J, leaving 17 bases between. DNA for the CDR3: TGTGCCAGCAGCGATGGGAGTCAGGTCGAGTACTTC. Translating gives CASSDGSQVEYF.

The chain uses TRBV15 and TRBJ1-1; D gene ambiguous. Germline CDR1 LNHNV, CDR2 YYDKDF (reference sequence). V was trimmed by 4 bases and J by 0 bases, leaving 12 bases between them. This CDR3 is built from 15 residues. The chain's CDR3 is CATSTPQDMNTEAFF. DNA for the CDR3: TGTGCCACCAGCACACCACAAGACATGAACACTGAAGCTTTCTTT. Drawing the rest from reference TRBV15 and TRBJ1-1, the complete variable domain is DAMVIQNPRYQVTQFGKPVTLSCSQTLNHNVMYWYQQKSSQAPKLLFHYYDKDFNNEADTPDNFQSRRPNTSFCFLDIRSPGLGDTAMYLCATSTPQDMNTEAFFGQGTRLTVV.

The chain couples TRBV5-1 to TRBJ2-1; possibly TRBD2 for D (5 bases). The germline V and J ends were trimmed by 3 bases and 5 bases, with 12 bases remaining between them. The CDR3 has 14 residues. Germline values: CDR1 SGHRS, CDR2 YFSETQ. This chain's CDR3 is CASSSTGINNEQFF. CDR3 nucleotides: TGCGCCAGCAGCTCGACGGGAATAAACAATGAGCAGTTCTTC.

The CDR3 sequence: CAISPGQGGLVNYEQYF. The CDR3 region has the DNA TGTGCCATCAGTCCGGGACAGGGGGGCCTTGTGAATTACGAGCAGTACTTC. The chain is built from TRBV10-3 and TRBJ2-7; TRBD1 matches 11 bases. Germline V CDR1 and CDR2: ENHRY, SYGVKD. The CDR3 loop spans 17 amino acids. V shed 5 bases and J 4 bases; nucleotides not matched to a gene: 13.

The rearrangement links TRBV19 to TRBJ2-1, with 9 bases that match TRBD2. V lost 1 base and J lost 10; bases outside the gene matches: 11. CDR3 size: 16 residues. Per germline, CDR1 LNHDA and CDR2 SQIVND (reference sequence). The CDR3, as DNA: TGTGCCAGTAGTATAGGTCTAGCGGGAAAGGTGTGGGAGCAGTTCTTC. Encoded protein: CASSIGLAGKVWEQFF.

By share, this clone ranks as medium-sized. The chain combines TRBV29-1 with TRBJ2-1; D uncertain. Germline CDR1 reads SQVTM; CDR2 reads ANQGSEA. Trimming removed 4 bases from V and 5 bases from J, with 12 bases in between. The CDR3 totals 13 residues. For the CDR3, the DNA is TGCAGCGTTGTTAAGGTCGCGGACAATGAGCAGTTCTTC. Translated: CSVVKVADNEQFF.

The chain joins TRBV29-1 to TRBJ2-7; no reliable D call. The V and J ends lost 4 bases and 6 bases respectively, with 13 bases between them. This CDR3 contains 12 residues. The germline V gene has CDR1 SQVTM and CDR2 ANQGSEA. This chain's CDR3 is CSVVSSPGEQYF. The CDR3 DNA reads TGCAGCGTTGTATCTAGTCCGGGCGAGCAGTACTTC.

This clone was recorded once. The chain couples TRBV5-1 to TRBJ2-7, with D perhaps TRBD2 (5 bases). Germline values: CDR1 SGHRS, CDR2 YFSETQ. The CDR3 is 13 amino acids. Trimming pared 6 bases from V and 2 bases from J, leaving 12 bases between. CDR3 in amino acids: CASKRERTYEQYF. Written as DNA, the CDR3 is TGCGCCAGCAAGAGGGAGCGGACCTACGAGCAGTACTTC.

The rearrangement links TRBV5-1 to TRBJ2-3; 13 bases match TRBD2. J gave up 10 bases and V 3 bases, and 14 bases lay outside the gene matches. Germline-derived CDR1 and CDR2 are SGHRS and YFSETQ. The CDR3 is 17 amino acids. As DNA, the CDR3 is TGCGCCAGCAGCTCCTCAGAAACTAGCGGGAGGGCAAGAGCGCAGTATTTT. Amino acid sequence: CASSSSETSGRARAQYF.

This rearrangement joins TRBV5-8 to TRBJ1-6; D not resolved. Germline V gives CDR1 SGHTS, CDR2 YDEGEE. With 0 bases removed from V and 7 bases from J, the gap between germline ends came to 8 bases. This CDR3 spans 14 amino acids. The CDR3 protein is CASSLGGENSPLHF. The CDR3 DNA reads as TGTGCCAGCAGCTTGGGCGGGGAAAATTCACCCCTCCACTTT.

The CDR3 DNA reads as TGTGCCAGCGAGCGGAGCACAGATACGCAGTATTTT. This translates into CASERSTDTQYF. This chain joins TRBV2 and TRBJ2-3; D is perhaps TRBD2 (5 bases). CDR3 size: 12 residues. CDR1 and CDR2 from the germline V gene are SNHLY and FYNNEI. Trimming took 8 bases from V and 0 from J, leaving 6 bases between them. Using reference TRBV2 and TRBJ2-3 for the parts outside the CDR3, the full variable domain is EPEVTQTPSHQVTQMGQEVILRCVPISNHLYFYWYRQILGQKVEFLVSFYNNEISEKSEIFDDQFSVERPDGSNFTLKIRSTKLEDSAMYFCASERSTDTQYFGPGTRLTVL.

The V gene is TRBV27, the J gene TRBJ1-3; the D is unclear. This CDR3 has 13 residues. V lost 6 bases to trimming and J lost 2 bases, with 8 bases between them. CDR1 is MNHEY, CDR2 SMNVEV, per germline (reference sequence). The CDR3 reads CASRAIAGNTIYF. The CDR3 DNA follows: TGTGCCAGCAGGGCAATTGCTGGAAACACCATATATTTT.

This chain uses TRBV13 with TRBJ1-5, with D perhaps matching TRBD1 (5 bases). Germline loops: CDR1 PRHDT, CDR2 FYEKMQ (reference sequence). The V and J ends lost 5 bases and 4 bases respectively, with 24 bases between them. The CDR3 totals 18 residues. CDR3 loop: CASSPRRGREGSNQPQHF. Here the CDR3 DNA reads TGTGCCAGCAGCCCCCGGCGGGGCAGGGAAGGGAGTAATCAGCCCCAGCATTTT. The full variable domain, rest sourced from reference TRBV13 and TRBJ1-5, is AAGVIQSPRHLIKEKRETATLKCYPIPRHDTVYWYQQGPGQDPQFLISFYEKMQSDKGSIPDRFSAQQFSDYHSELNMSSLELGDSALYFCASSPRRGREGSNQPQHFGDGTRLSIL.